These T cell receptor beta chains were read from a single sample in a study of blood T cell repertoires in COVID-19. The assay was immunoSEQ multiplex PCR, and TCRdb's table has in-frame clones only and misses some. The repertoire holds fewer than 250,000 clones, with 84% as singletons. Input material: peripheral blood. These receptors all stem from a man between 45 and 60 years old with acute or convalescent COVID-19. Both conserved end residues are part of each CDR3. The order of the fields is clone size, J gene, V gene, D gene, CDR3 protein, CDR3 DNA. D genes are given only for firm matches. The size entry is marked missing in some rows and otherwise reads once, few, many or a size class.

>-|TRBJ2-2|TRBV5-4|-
CASSLDSTNTGELFF
TGTGCCAGCAGCTTGGACAGTACGAACACCGGGGAGCTGTTTTTT
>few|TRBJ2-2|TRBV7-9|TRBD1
CASSPRGQVTGELFF
TGTGCCAGCAGCCCCCGGGGACAGGTCACCGGGGAGCTGTTTTTT
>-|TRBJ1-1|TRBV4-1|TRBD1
CASSLGQGALPSTEAFF
TGCGCCAGCAGCCTCGGCCAGGGGGCGCTCCCTAGCACTGAAGCTTTCTTT
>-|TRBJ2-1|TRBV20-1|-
CSASLRGNEQFF
TGCAGTGCGAGTCTAAGGGGGAATGAGCAGTTCTTC
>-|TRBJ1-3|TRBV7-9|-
CASLQGTSTGNTIYF
TGTGCCAGCCTCCAGGGGACATCGACTGGAAACACCATATATTTT
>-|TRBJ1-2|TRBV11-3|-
CASSYAGVPQASNYGYTF
TGTGCCAGCAGTTACGCGGGGGTCCCACAGGCGTCTAACTATGGCTACACCTTC
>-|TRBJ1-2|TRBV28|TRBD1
CASSSPGTGGENGYTF
TGTGCCAGCAGTTCTCCCGGGACAGGGGGCGAAAATGGCTACACCTTC
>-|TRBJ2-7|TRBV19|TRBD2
CASSMTSGSYEQYF
TGTGCCAGTAGTATGACTAGCGGATCCTACGAGCAGTACTTC
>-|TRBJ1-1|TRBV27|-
CASRTGGNEAFF
TGTGCCAGCAGGACGGGCGGGAATGAAGCTTTCTTT
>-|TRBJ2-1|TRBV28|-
CASNAIAPSSYNEQFF
TGTGCCAGCAATGCGATAGCGCCAAGCTCCTACAATGAGCAGTTCTTC
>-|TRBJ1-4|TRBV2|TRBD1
CASSGQGYEKLFF
TGTGCCAGTTCGGGACAGGGGTATGAAAAACTGTTTTTT
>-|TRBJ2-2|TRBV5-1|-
CASSWAQAPNTGELFF
TGCGCCAGCAGCTGGGCCCAGGCCCCGAACACCGGGGAGCTGTTTTTT
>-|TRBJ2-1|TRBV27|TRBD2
CASSLLRGGGEQFF
TGTGCCAGCAGTTTACTGCGGGGGGGCGGAGAGCAGTTCTTC
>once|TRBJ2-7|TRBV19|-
CASSIDTSYEQYF
TGTGCCAGTAGTATTGACACCTCCTACGAGCAGTACTTC
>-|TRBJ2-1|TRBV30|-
CAWSVRGREQFF
TGTGCCTGGAGTGTACGGGGGAGGGAGCAGTTCTTC
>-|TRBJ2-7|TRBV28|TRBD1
CASSWDRMWEYEQYF
TGTGCCAGCAGTTGGGACAGAATGTGGGAATACGAGCAGTACTTC
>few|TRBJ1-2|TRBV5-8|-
CASSWGQGGYTF
TGTGCCAGCAGCTGGGGCCAAGGAGGCTACACCTTC
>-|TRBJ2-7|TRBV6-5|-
CASSYSRGTYEQYF
TGTGCCAGCAGTTACAGCAGGGGCACCTACGAGCAGTACTTC
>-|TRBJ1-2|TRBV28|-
CASSLGRGLIGYTF
TGTGCCAGCAGTTTGGGCCGGGGACTCATAGGCTACACCTTC
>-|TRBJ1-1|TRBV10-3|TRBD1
CAIRAGTGMNTEAFF
TGTGCCATCAGGGCCGGGACAGGGATGAACACTGAAGCTTTCTTT
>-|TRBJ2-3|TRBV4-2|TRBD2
CASSQDSPWTSGGDTQYF
TGTGCCAGCAGCCAAGATTCGCCGTGGACTAGCGGGGGAGATACGCAGTATTTT
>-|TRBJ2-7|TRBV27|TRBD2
CASSLRGTSGSYEQYF
TGTGCCAGCAGTCTCCGGGGGACTAGCGGGTCCTACGAGCAGTACTTC
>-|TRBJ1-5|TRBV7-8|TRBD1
CASSSTGRNQPQHF
TGTGCCAGCAGCTCGACAGGGAGGAATCAGCCCCAGCATTTT
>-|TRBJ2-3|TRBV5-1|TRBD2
CASSTGGTGGRTDTQYF
TGCGCCAGCAGCACGGGAGGGACCGGGGGGCGCACAGATACGCAGTATTTT
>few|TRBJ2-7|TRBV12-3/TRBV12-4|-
CAIGRDSSYEQYF
TGTGCCATCGGGAGGGACAGCTCCTACGAGCAGTACTTC
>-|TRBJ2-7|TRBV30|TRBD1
CAWSARTGTHF
TGTGCCTGGAGTGCCAGGACAGGGACTCACTTC
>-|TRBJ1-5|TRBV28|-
CASSLGTHNQPQHF
TGTGCCAGCAGTTTAGGGACTCATAATCAGCCCCAGCATTTT
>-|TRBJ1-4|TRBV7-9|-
CASTNKGGTNEKLFF
TGTGCCAGCACCAATAAAGGGGGAACTAATGAAAAACTGTTTTTT
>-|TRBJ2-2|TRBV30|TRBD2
CAWSVLWGGVTGELFF
TGTGCCTGGAGTGTACTGTGGGGGGGAGTTACCGGGGAGCTGTTTTTT
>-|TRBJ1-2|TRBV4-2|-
CASSQARAAYGYTF
TGTGCCAGCAGCCAAGCCAGGGCGGCCTATGGCTACACCTTC
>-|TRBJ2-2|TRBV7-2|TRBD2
CASSVAGAGELFF
TGTGCCAGCAGCGTGGCGGGGGCCGGGGAGCTGTTTTTT
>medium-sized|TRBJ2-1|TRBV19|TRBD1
CASSLRDSSYNEQFF
TGTGCCAGTAGTCTCCGGGACAGCTCCTACAATGAGCAGTTCTTC
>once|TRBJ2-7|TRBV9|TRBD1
CASSVAVGQGMEQYF
TGTGCCAGCAGCGTAGCCGTGGGACAGGGGATGGAGCAGTACTTC
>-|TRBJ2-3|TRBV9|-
CASSVSVTDTQYF
TGTGCCAGCAGCGTATCGGTAACAGATACGCAGTATTTT
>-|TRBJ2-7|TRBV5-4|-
CASSLGQKYEQYF
TGTGCCAGCAGCTTGGGACAGAAGTACGAGCAGTACTTC
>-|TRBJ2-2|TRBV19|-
CASSLNTGELFF
TGTGCCAGTAGTCTCAACACCGGGGAGCTGTTTTTT
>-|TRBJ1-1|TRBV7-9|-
CASSQDTGATEAFF
TGTGCCAGCAGCCAGGACACTGGGGCCACTGAAGCTTTCTTT
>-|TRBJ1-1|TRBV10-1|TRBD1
CASSENTGTGRSEAFF
TGCGCCAGCAGTGAAAACACCGGGACAGGGAGATCTGAAGCTTTCTTT
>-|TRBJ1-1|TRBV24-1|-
CATSEPGTEAFF
TGTGCCACCAGTGAGCCGGGCACTGAAGCTTTCTTT
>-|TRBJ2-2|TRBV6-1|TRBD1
CASSEGQWAGELFF
TGTGCCAGCAGTGAGGGACAGTGGGCCGGGGAGCTGTTTTTT
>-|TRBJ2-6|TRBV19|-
CASSIRQGTTGANVLTF
TGTGCCAGTAGTATTCGACAGGGGACTACTGGGGCCAACGTCCTGACTTTC
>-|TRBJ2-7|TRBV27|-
CASRIDPYRSYEQYF
TGTGCCAGCAGGATCGACCCGTACAGATCCTACGAGCAGTACTTC
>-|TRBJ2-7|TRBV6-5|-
CASREDTSSYEQYF
TGTGCCAGCAGAGAGGATACGAGCTCCTACGAGCAGTACTTC
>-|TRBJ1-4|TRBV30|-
CAWSVARAANEKLFF
TGTGCCTGGAGTGTGGCCCGCGCGGCTAATGAAAAACTGTTTTTT
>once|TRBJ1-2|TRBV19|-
CATKSRTVYGYTF
TGTGCCACGAAAAGTCGGACAGTTTATGGCTACACCTTC
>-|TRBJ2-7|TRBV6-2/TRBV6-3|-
CASSAGTYFEQYF
TGTGCCAGCAGCGCCGGGACATACTTCGAGCAGTACTTC
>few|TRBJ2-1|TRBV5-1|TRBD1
CASSRTGSGEQFF
TGCGCCAGCAGCCGGACAGGGTCCGGTGAGCAGTTCTTC
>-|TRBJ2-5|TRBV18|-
CASSPRPPTNEETQYF
TGTGCCAGCTCACCCCGGCCCCCGACTAATGAGGAGACCCAGTACTTC
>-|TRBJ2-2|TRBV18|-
CASSQGQTGELFF
TGTGCCAGCTCACAGGGGCAGACCGGGGAGCTGTTTTTT
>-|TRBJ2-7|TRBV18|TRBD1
CASSPRQGAIEQYF
TGTGCCAGCTCACCAAGACAGGGGGCCATCGAGCAGTACTTC
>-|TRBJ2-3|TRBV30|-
CAWKLFSTDTQYF
TGTGCCTGGAAGCTGTTTAGCACAGATACGCAGTATTTT
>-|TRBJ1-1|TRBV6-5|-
CASSPTSHTEAFF
TGTGCCAGCAGCCCAACTTCCCACACTGAAGCTTTCTTT
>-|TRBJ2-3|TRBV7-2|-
CASSSSGVLSTDTQYF
TGTGCCAGCAGCTCTTCGGGAGTTCTAAGTACAGATACGCAGTATTTT
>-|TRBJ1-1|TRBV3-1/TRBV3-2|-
CASSQGVAGNEAFF
TGTGCCAGCAGCCAAGGGGTTGCAGGGAATGAAGCTTTCTTT
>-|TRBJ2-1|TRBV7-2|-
CASSLGGRWWDEQFF
TGTGCCAGCAGCTTAGGAGGGAGGTGGTGGGATGAGCAGTTCTTC
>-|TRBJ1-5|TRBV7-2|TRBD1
CASSLVRTGVGNQPQHF
TGTGCCAGCAGCTTAGTACGGACAGGGGTTGGCAATCAGCCCCAGCATTTT
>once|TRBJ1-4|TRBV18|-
CASSRGGSDEKLFF
TGTGCCAGCTCCCGGGGGGGTTCGGATGAAAAACTGTTTTTT
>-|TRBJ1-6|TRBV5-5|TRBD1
CASSSLTGGSNSPLHF
TGTGCCAGCAGCTCCCTAACAGGGGGCTCTAATTCACCCCTCCACTTT
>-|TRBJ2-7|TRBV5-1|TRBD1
CASSSTGGYEQYF
TGCGCCAGCAGCTCGACAGGGGGTTACGAGCAGTACTTC
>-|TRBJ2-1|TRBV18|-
CASSAPSYNEQFF
TGTGCCAGCTCCGCGCCCTCCTACAATGAGCAGTTCTTC